This note documents a single T cell receptor (beta chain) sequence. This entry comes from a study of blood T cell repertoires in COVID-19. Study-wide context: Sample material is recorded as cDNA or gDNA derived from T cells, B-cell-depleted T cells, or PBMCs.

The repertoire was sequenced with immunoSEQ multiplex PCR; TCRdb's copy has only in-frame clones and lacks some. Among some 100,000 clones, about 77% were seen once, and the ten largest hold around 29%. CDR3 length equals 17 residues. The ends lost 7 bases at V and 4 bases at J; junction bases unmatched: 13. Germline V lookup: CDR1 MGHDK, CDR2 SYGVNS. The gene calls are TRBV25-1 and TRBJ2-5; TRBD2 matches at 12 bases. Sequenced sample: peripheral blood. The TCR was taken from a man between 65 and 85 years old with active or convalescent COVID-19. As DNA, the CDR3 is TGTGCCAGCACCCCCTCCGCTAGCGGGAGGGCCATAGAGACCCAGTACTTC. It codes for CASTPSASGRAIETQYF.